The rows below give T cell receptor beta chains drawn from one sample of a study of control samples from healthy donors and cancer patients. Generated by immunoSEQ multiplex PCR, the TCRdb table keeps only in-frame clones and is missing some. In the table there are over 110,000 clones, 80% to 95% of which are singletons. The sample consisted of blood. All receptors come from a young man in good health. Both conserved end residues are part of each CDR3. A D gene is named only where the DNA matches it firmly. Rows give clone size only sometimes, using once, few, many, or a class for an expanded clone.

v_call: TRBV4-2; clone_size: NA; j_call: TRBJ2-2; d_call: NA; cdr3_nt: TGTGCCAGCAGCCAAGATGGGCTCCCCCGGGTTTCGAACACCGGGGAGCTGTTTTTT; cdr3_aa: CASSQDGLPRVSNTGELFF
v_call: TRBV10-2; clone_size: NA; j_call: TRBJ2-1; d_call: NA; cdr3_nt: TGCGCCAGCAGTGACACAGGGTCCTCCTACAATGAGCAGTTCTTC; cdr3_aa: CASSDTGSSYNEQFF
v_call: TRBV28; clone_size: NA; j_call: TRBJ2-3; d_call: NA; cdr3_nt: TGTGCCAGCAGTTTATTGCCCCTGTGGCGGGAAGGGTCAGATACGCAGTATTTT; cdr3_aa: CASSLLPLWREGSDTQYF
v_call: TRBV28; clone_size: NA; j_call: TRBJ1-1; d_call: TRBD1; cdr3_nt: TGTGCCAGCAGTGCCGGGACAGCGAACACTGAAGCTTTCTTT; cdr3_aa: CASSAGTANTEAFF
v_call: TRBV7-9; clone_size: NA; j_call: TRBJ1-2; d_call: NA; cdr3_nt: TGTGCCAGCAGCTTAGCACGGGGTCAGAACTATGGCTACACCTTC; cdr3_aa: CASSLARGQNYGYTF
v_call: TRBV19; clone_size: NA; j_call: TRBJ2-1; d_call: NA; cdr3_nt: TGTGCCAGTAAGCGCTCCGGCTCCTACAATGAGCAGTTCTTC; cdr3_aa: CASKRSGSYNEQFF
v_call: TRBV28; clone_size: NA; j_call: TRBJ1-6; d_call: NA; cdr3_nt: TGTGCCAGCAGTAGGGATAGCAATTCACCCCTCCACTTT; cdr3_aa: CASSRDSNSPLHF
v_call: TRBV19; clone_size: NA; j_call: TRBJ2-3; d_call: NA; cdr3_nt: TGTGCCAGCAGAGGGCCCCTCTCGGACCGGGGTTTCACAGATACGCAGTATTTT; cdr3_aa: CASRGPLSDRGFTDTQYF
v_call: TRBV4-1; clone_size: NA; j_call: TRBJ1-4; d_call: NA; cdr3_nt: TGCGCCAGCAGCCGTATGGAAAAACTGTTTTTT; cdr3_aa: CASSRMEKLFF
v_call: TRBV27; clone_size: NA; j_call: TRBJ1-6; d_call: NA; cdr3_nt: TGTGCCAGCAGGGAACAGGGTTTTGGCAATTCACCCCTCCACTTT; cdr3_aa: CASREQGFGNSPLHF
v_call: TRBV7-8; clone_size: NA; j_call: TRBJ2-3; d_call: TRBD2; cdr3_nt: TGTGCCAGCAGCTTATCGGCTAGCGGAGACACAGATACGCAGTATTTT; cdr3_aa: CASSLSASGDTDTQYF
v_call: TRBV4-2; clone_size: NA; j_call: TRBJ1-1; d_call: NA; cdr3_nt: TGTGCCAGCAGCCAAGATATGGACGGACCCAACTCGGCTTTCTTT; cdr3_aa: CASSQDMDGPNSAFF
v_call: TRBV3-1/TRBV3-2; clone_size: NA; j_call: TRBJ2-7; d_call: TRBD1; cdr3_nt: TGTGCCAGTGGAAGGGGGCCGAGCTCCTACGAGCAGTACTTC; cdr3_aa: CASGRGPSSYEQYF
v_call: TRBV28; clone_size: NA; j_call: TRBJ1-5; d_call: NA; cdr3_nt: TGTGCCAGCAGTTTACAGCAGCCCCAGCATTTT; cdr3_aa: CASSLQQPQHF
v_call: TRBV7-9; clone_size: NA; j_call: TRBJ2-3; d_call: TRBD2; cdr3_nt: TGTGCCAGCAGCCCGCGGACTAGCGGGATTATAGATACGCAGTATTTT; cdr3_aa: CASSPRTSGIIDTQYF
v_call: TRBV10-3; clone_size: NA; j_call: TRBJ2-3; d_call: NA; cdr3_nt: TGTGCCACCGGGACCACAGATACGCAGTATTTT; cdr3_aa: CATGTTDTQYF
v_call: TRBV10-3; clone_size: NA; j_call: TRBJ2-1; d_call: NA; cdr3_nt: TGTGCCATCAGTGTTGGACAGAACAATGAGCAGTTCTTC; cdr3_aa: CAISVGQNNEQFF
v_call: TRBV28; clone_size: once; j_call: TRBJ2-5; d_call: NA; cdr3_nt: TGTGCCAGCAGTTCCGGGACCGCCGCGCGAGAGACCCAGTACTTC; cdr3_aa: CASSSGTAARETQYF
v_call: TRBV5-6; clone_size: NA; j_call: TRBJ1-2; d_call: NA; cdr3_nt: TGTGCCAGCAGCTTGGTGGACAGTGACTTCTATGGCTACACCTTC; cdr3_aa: CASSLVDSDFYGYTF
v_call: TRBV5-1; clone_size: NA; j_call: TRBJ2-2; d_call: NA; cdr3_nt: TGCGCCAGCAGCGCGAGCAGGAACACCGGGGAGCTGTTTTTT; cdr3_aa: CASSASRNTGELFF
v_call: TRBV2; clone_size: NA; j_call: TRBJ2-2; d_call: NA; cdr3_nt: TGTGCCAGCAGGTTTGACACCGGGGAGCTGTTTTTT; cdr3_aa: CASRFDTGELFF
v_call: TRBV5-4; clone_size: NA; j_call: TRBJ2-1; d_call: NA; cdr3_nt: TGTGCCAGCAGCCCGGTCGGGGGCGATGAGCAGTTCTTC; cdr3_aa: CASSPVGGDEQFF
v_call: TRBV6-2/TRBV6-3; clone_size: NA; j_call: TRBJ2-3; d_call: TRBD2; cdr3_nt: TGTGCCAGCAGTCTTAGCGGGGAACCCACAGATACGCAGTATTTT; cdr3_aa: CASSLSGEPTDTQYF
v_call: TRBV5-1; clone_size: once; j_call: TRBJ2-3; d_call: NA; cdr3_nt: TGCGCCAGCAGCGTCCGGGACTCACACACAGATACGCAGTATTTT; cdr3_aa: CASSVRDSHTDTQYF
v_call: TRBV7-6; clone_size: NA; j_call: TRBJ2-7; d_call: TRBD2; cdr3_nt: TGTGCCAGCAGCCGAGCGGGAGCTGGGTTCTACGAGCAGTACTTC; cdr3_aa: CASSRAGAGFYEQYF
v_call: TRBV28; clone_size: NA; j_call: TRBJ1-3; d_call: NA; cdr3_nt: TGTGCCAGCAGGGGACGCGACAACTCTGGAAACACCATATATTTT; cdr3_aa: CASRGRDNSGNTIYF
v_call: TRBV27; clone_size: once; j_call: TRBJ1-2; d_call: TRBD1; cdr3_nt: TGTGCCAGCGGCCCAAGGACAGGGTTCAACTATGGCTACACCTTC; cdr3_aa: CASGPRTGFNYGYTF
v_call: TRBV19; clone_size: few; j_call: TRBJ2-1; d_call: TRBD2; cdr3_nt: TGTGCCAGTAGTTCCCGGACTAGCCCACGAACGAATGAGCAGTTCTTC; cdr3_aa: CASSSRTSPRTNEQFF
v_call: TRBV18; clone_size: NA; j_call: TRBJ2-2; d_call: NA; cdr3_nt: TGTGCCAGCTCACTGGGACAACTCGCGAACACCGGGGAGCTGTTTTTT; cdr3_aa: CASSLGQLANTGELFF
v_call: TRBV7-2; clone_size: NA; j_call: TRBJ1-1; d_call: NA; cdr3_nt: TGTGCCAGCAGCTCAACAAATGACTTCGAAGCTTTCTTT; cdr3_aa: CASSSTNDFEAFF
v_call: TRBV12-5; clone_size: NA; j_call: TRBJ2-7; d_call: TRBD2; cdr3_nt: TGTGCTAGTGGTTACCTAGCGGGATCCTACGAGCAGTACTTC; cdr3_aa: CASGYLAGSYEQYF
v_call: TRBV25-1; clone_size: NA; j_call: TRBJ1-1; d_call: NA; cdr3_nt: TGTGCCAGCAGTGAATGGGAGGGGGGTCCTTATCAGGCTGAAGCTTTCTTT; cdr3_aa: CASSEWEGGPYQAEAFF
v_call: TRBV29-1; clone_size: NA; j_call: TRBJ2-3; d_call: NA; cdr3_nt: TGCAGCGTTGAAGTGGGTGGGAGAGGGGCTAGCACAGATACGCAGTATTTT; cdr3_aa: CSVEVGGRGASTDTQYF
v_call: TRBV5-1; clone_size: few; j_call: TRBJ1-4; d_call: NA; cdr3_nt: TGCGCCAGCAGCCTAGACGGGTCCACCGCGGAAAAACTGTTTTTT; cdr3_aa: CASSLDGSTAEKLFF
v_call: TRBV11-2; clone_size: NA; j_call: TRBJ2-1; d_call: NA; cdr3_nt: TGTGCCAGCAGCCCAGAGTTTAGCTACAATGAGCAGTTCTTC; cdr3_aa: CASSPEFSYNEQFF
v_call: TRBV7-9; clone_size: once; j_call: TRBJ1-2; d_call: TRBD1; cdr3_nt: TGTGCCAGCAGCCAACCGCGACAGGGTGGTAACTATGGCTACACCTTC; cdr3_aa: CASSQPRQGGNYGYTF
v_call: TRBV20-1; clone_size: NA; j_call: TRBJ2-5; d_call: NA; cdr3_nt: TGCAGTGCTAGTCCTACGGGGGTGAAGACCCAGTACTTC; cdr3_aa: CSASPTGVKTQYF
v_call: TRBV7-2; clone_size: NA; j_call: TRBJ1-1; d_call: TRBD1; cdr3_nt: TGTGCCAGCAGCTTAGGTTCTTTATGGCAGGGGGCTGAAGCTTTCTTT; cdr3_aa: CASSLGSLWQGAEAFF
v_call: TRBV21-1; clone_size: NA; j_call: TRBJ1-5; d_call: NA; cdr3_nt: TGTGCCAGCAGCAAAACCGGAACAGGGTTGAGGCAGCCCCAGCATTTT; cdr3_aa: CASSKTGTGLRQPQHF
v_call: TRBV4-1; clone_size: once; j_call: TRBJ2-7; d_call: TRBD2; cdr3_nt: TGCGCCAGCAGCCAGCGACTAGCGGGATTCTACGAGCAGTACTTC; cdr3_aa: CASSQRLAGFYEQYF
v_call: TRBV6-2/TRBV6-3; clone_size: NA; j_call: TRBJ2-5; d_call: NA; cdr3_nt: TGTGCCAGCAGTTACGTCAGCCAAGAGACCCAGTACTTC; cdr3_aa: CASSYVSQETQYF
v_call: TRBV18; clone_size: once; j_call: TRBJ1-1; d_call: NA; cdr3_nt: TGTGCCAGCTCACCGTTACGTGGAGCCTCGAACACTGAAGCTTTCTTT; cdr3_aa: CASSPLRGASNTEAFF
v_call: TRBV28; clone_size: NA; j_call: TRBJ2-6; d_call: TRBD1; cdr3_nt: TGTGCCAGCAGTCCTTATCCGGGACAGTACTCTGGGGCCAACGTCCTGACTTTC; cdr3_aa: CASSPYPGQYSGANVLTF
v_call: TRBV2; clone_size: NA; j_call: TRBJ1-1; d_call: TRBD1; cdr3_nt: TGTGCCAGTGACAGGGATAACACTGAAGCTTTCTTT; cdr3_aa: CASDRDNTEAFF
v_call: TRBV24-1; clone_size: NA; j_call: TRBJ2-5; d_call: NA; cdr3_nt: TGTGCCACCAGTGATACTTATGGCAGTCAAGAGACCCAGTACTTC; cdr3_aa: CATSDTYGSQETQYF
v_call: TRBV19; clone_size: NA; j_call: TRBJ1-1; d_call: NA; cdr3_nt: TGTGCCAGTAGTATAACAGGGAGGTACACTGAAGCTTTCTTT; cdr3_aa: CASSITGRYTEAFF
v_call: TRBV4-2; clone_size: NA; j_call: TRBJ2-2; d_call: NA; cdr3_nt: TGTGCCAGCAGCCAAGATGTGAGGGACACCGGGGAGCTGTTTTTT; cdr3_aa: CASSQDVRDTGELFF
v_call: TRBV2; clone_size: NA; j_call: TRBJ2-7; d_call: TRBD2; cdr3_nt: TGTGCCAGCAGAATACAGACTAGCGGAATCTACGAGCAGTACTTC; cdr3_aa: CASRIQTSGIYEQYF
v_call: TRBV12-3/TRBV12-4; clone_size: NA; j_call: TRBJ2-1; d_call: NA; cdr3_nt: TGTGCCAGCAGTTCCCCTGGGGGTGAGCAGTTCTTC; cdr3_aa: CASSSPGGEQFF
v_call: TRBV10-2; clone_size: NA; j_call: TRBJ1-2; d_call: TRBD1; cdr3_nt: TGCGCCAGCAGTGAGTTTGCAGGGGGCAGCTATGGCTACACCTTC; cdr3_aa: CASSEFAGGSYGYTF
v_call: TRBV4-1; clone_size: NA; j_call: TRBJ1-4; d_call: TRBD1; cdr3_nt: TGCGCCAGCAGCCAAGATAGGGCAGGGGGCAGTTTAAGTGAAAAACTGTTTTTT; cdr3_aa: CASSQDRAGGSLSEKLFF
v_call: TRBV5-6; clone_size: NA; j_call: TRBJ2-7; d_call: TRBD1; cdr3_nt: TGTGCCAGCAGCTTGGTAGGGACAGGGTTAATCTACGAGCAGTACTTC; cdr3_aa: CASSLVGTGLIYEQYF
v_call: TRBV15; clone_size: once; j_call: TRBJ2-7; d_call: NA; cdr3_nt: TGTGCCACCAGCACCGAGGACAGAACCCACGAGCAGTACTTC; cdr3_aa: CATSTEDRTHEQYF
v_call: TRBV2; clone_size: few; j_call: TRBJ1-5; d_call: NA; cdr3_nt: TGTGCCAGCAGTGAAAGGAGTAGCAATCAGCCCCAGCATTTT; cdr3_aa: CASSERSSNQPQHF
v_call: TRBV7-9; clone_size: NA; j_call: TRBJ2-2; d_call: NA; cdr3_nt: TGTGCCAGCAGCTTTCATATACTCAACACCGGGGAGCTGTTTTTT; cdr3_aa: CASSFHILNTGELFF
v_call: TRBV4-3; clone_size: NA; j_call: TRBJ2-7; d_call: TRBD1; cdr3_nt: TGCGCCAGCAGCCGGGACAGGGGGCTTTACGAGCAGTACTTC; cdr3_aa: CASSRDRGLYEQYF
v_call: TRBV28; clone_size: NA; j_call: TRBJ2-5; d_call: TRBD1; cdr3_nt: TGTGCCAGCAGCCGGGACAGGGGCTCTGAGACCCAGTACTTC; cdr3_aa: CASSRDRGSETQYF